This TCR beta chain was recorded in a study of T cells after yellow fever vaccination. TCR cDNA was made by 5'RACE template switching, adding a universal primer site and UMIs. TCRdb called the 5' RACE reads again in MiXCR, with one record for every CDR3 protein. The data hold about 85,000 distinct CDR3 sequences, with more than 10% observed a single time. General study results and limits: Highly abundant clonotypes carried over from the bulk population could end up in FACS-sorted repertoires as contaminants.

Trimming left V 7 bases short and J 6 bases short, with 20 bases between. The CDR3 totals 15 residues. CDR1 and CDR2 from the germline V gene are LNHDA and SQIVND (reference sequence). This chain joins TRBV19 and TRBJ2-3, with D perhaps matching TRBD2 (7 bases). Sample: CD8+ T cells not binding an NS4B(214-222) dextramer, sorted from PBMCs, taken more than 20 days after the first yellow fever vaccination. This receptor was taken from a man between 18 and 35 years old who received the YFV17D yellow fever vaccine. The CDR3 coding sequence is TGTGCCAGTACTTCAGGGGCGGGGGTTCGGGATACGCAGTATTTT. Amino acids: CASTSGAGVRDTQYF.